Listed below are T cell receptor beta chains from one sample, sequenced in a study of cytomegalovirus exposure and HLA in healthy donors. Some clones are missing from TCRdb's copy, which holds only in-frame ones; the method was immunoSEQ multiplex PCR. The sample has roughly 150,000 clones, 70% to 90% seen once. The sample was PBMCs. Every receptor here comes from a woman younger than 35 in good health and CMV-seropositive. Each CDR3 is given with its conserved first and last residue. A D gene is named only where the DNA matches it firmly. Where a row states a size, it is once, few, many or the class of an expanded clone; other rows omit it.

TRBJ2-5	TRBV5-1	.	.	TGCGCCAGCAGCCTGGGACATCCCCAAGAGACCCAGTACTTC	CASSLGHPQETQYF
TRBJ2-7	TRBV5-1	.	.	TGCGCCAGCAGCTTGGACGCTAGCTACGAGCAGTACTTC	CASSLDASYEQYF
TRBJ2-1	TRBV2	.	.	TGTGCCAGCAGTCCACGGACTTCGGGAAATGAGCAGTTCTTC	CASSPRTSGNEQFF
TRBJ2-7	TRBV5-1	.	TRBD2	TGCGCCAGCAGCTTCCGACTAGCGGGAGACGAGCAGTACTTC	CASSFRLAGDEQYF
TRBJ2-7	TRBV28	many	TRBD1	TGTGCCAGCAGTCGACAGGGATACGAGCAGTACTTC	CASSRQGYEQYF
TRBJ1-2	TRBV5-6	once	.	TGTGCCAGCAACTTACAGATCTCTAACTATGGCTACACCTTC	CASNLQISNYGYTF
TRBJ2-2	TRBV2	.	TRBD2	TGTGCCAGCAGTGAGTGGTCTAGCGGAATGCCCACCGGGGAGCTGTTTTTT	CASSEWSSGMPTGELFF
TRBJ2-1	TRBV7-3	.	.	TGTGCCAGCAGCAACCGGGAATTCGGGGGTGAGCAGTTCTTC	CASSNREFGGEQFF
TRBJ2-7	TRBV6-6	.	TRBD1	TGTGCCAGCAGTTACTCGGGACAGCTGTACGAGCAGTACTTC	CASSYSGQLYEQYF
TRBJ2-1	TRBV7-8	.	TRBD2	TGTGCCAGCAGCCGAGAGGGCGGGAGAGTTTACAATGAGCAGTTCTTC	CASSREGGRVYNEQFF
TRBJ1-4	TRBV30	.	TRBD1	TGTGCCTGGAGTTTCGGACAGGGGGCGAGGAAACTGTTTTTT	CAWSFGQGARKLFF
TRBJ1-5	TRBV12-5	.	TRBD1	TGTGCTAGTGGTTTGTCACTACCAGGGGGGCAGGTAAACCAGCCCCAGCATTTT	CASGLSLPGGQVNQPQHF
TRBJ2-7	TRBV13	once	TRBD2	TGTGCCAGCAGCCTGGGGGGGAGCTCCTACGAGCAGTACTTC	CASSLGGSSYEQYF
TRBJ1-4	TRBV9	.	.	TGTGCCAGCAGCGCCGGACAAACTAATGAAAAACTGTTTTTT	CASSAGQTNEKLFF
TRBJ2-2	TRBV5-1	few	.	TGCGCCAGCGGGGCGGGACCGAACACCGGGGAGCTGTTTTTT	CASGAGPNTGELFF
TRBJ2-1	TRBV11-3	.	TRBD2	TGTGCCAGCAGCTTAAATAGCGGGAGCTCCTACAATGAGCAGTTCTTC	CASSLNSGSSYNEQFF
TRBJ2-5	TRBV13	many	.	TGTGCCAGCAGCTTAGTTTACGAGGGAGGAGAGACCCAGTACTTC	CASSLVYEGGETQYF
TRBJ2-3	TRBV18	.	TRBD2	TGTGCCAGCTCACCACTGACTAGCAGCACAGATACGCAGTATTTT	CASSPLTSSTDTQYF
TRBJ2-2	TRBV10-1	.	.	TGCGCCAGCAGTGGAGGTGCGGCGGACACCGGGGAGCTGTTTTTT	CASSGGAADTGELFF
TRBJ2-7	TRBV10-3	.	TRBD1	TGTGCCATCGGACAGGGAGCCCAGAACAACTACGAGCAGTACTTC	CAIGQGAQNNYEQYF
TRBJ2-7	TRBV5-1	.	TRBD1	TGCGCCAGCAGCTTGGTGGGGACAGGGTCCTACGAGCAGTACTTC	CASSLVGTGSYEQYF
TRBJ1-2	TRBV9	.	.	TGTGCCAGCAGCGTCACTCAATCGGGAGGTGGCTACACCTTC	CASSVTQSGGGYTF
TRBJ2-5	TRBV7-8	once	.	TGTGCCAGCAGCCCTTACGGGGGTGGCAGTCAAGAGACCCAGTACTTC	CASSPYGGGSQETQYF
TRBJ2-7	TRBV4-2	.	TRBD2	TGTGCCAGCAGCCAAGGGAGGGGACTAGCTGCGGGCGAGCAGTACTTC	CASSQGRGLAAGEQYF